Listed here are 27 T cell receptor beta chains from one sample, sequenced in a study of blood T cell repertoires in COVID-19. Sequencing was performed with immunoSEQ multiplex PCR; in TCRdb, only in-frame clones are kept and a portion is missing. Of some 110,000 clones detected, under 80% appear once; the ten largest clones hold around 2.3%. The source material was peripheral blood. The receptors originated from a man in his forties or fifties with acute or convalescent COVID-19.

As regards this clone: No DNA is shown, since the ends of the CDR3 on it are uncertain; the CDR3 is the one TCRdb lists. J is TRBJ1-2 and V is TRBV12-2. TRBV12-2 is a pseudogene. The CDR3 length is 15 residues, termini included. The CDR3 sequence: CASRLWGVGTYGYTF.

This chain joins TRBV7-3 and TRBJ1-5; a possible D gene is TRBD1 (6 bases). Trimming left V 3 bases short and J 2 bases short, with 17 bases between. Looked up from germline, CDR1 is SGHTA and CDR2 is FQGTGA. The CDR3 has 17 amino acids. The CDR3 DNA reads as TGTGCCAGCAGCTTGGGCACGGGGGGCTCGGGCAATCAGCCCCAGCATTTT. Translation gives CASSLGTGGSGNQPQHF. The full variable domain, with the rest looked up from reference TRBV7-3 and TRBJ1-5, is GAGVSQTPSNKVTEKGKYVELRCDPISGHTALYWYRQSLGQGPEFLIYFQGTGAADDSGLPNDRFFAVRPEGSVSTLKIQRTERGDSAVYLCASSLGTGGSGNQPQHFGDGTRLSIL.

The gene calls are TRBV5-1 and TRBJ2-2; 11 nucleotides align to TRBD1. The ends lost 4 bases at V and 4 bases at J; junction bases unmatched: 6. The CDR3 runs to 16 residues. Germline lookup yields CDR1 SGHRS and CDR2 YFSETQ. The CDR3 is CASSSGQGAGTGELFF. DNA of the CDR3: TGCGCCAGCAGCAGCGGACAGGGGGCCGGCACCGGGGAGCTGTTTTTT.

The chain carries TRBV2 and TRBJ2-2; 12 nucleotides agree with TRBD2. Per germline, CDR1 SNHLY and CDR2 FYNNEI. Germline trimming cut 6 bases from V and 4 bases from J; bases unmatched to any gene: 3. This CDR3 has 15 amino acids. The CDR3: CASRGLAGVTGELFF. The CDR3 bases are TGTGCCAGCAGGGGACTAGCGGGCGTCACCGGGGAGCTGTTTTTT. Full variable domain (missing parts from reference TRBV2 and TRBJ2-2): EPEVTQTPSHQVTQMGQEVILRCVPISNHLYFYWYRQILGQKVEFLVSFYNNEISEKSEIFDDQFSVERPDGSNFTLKIRSTKLEDSAMYFCASRGLAGVTGELFFGEGSRLTVL.

This clone has a single count. The chain has TRBV16 and TRBJ1-1; D uncertain. V was clipped by 0 bases and J by 4 bases, with 12 bases between them. Germline lookup yields CDR1 KGHSY and CDR2 FQNENV. This CDR3 spans 15 amino acids. This chain's CDR3 is CASSQSRSQATEAFF. The CDR3 DNA sequence: TGTGCCAGCAGCCAATCAAGATCCCAGGCCACTGAAGCTTTCTTT.

This clone was observed once. V usage is TRBV28 and J usage is TRBJ1-5; TRBD1 matches 7 bases. The CDR3 is 14 amino acids. The J segment lost 5 bases and the V segment lost 5 bases, leaving 6 bases of the junction unmatched. Germline values: CDR1 MDHEN, CDR2 SYDVKM. The CDR3 DNA sequence: TGTGCCAGCAGTGATTGGACAGGTGATCAGCCCCAGCATTTT. This encodes CASSDWTGDQPQHF.

The chain uses TRBV29-1 and TRBJ1-1, with TRBD1 matching 7 bases. Trimming cost V 2 bases and J 10 bases; bases outside gene matches: 7. Germline V gene data show CDR1 as SQVTM and CDR2 as ANQGSEA. The length of the CDR3 is 12 residues. CDR3 residues: CSVELDRTGAFF. CDR3 bases: TGCAGCGTTGAACTGGACAGGACGGGAGCTTTCTTT.

V is TRBV7-9 and J is TRBJ1-4; unclear D gene. The germline V and J ends were trimmed by 1 base and 3 bases, with 15 bases remaining between them. CDR3 length equals 17 residues. CDR1 and CDR2 (germline): SEHNR, FQNEAQ (reference sequence). The CDR3 region is CASSLEEVGWPNEKLFF. CDR3 coding DNA: TGTGCCAGCAGCTTAGAGGAGGTGGGGTGGCCTAATGAAAAACTGTTTTTT.

CDR3 DNA: TGTGCCAGTAGTATAGAAGCGGGCTCCTACGAGCAGTACTTC. It encodes CASSIEAGSYEQYF. The V gene is TRBV19, the J gene TRBJ2-7, with a weak D call TRBD2 (6 bases). The CDR3 spans 14 residues. V was trimmed by 0 bases and J by 0 bases, leaving 6 bases between them. Germline loops: CDR1 LNHDA, CDR2 SQIVND (reference sequence).

The chain couples TRBV5-1 to TRBJ2-3; 7 bases are shared with TRBD2. The ends lost 0 bases at V and 2 bases at J; junction bases unmatched: 6. The CDR3 extends over 16 amino acids. The germline V gene encodes CDR1 SGHRS and CDR2 YFSETQ. CDR3: CASSLAPSGLTDTQYF. For the CDR3, the DNA is TGCGCCAGCAGCTTGGCCCCTAGCGGACTCACAGATACGCAGTATTTT.

The rearrangement joins TRBV11-2 to TRBJ1-6, with 7 bases fitting TRBD1. There are 13 residues in the CDR3. V lost 5 bases to trimming and J lost 10 bases; unmatched junction nucleotides: 5. CDR1 SGHAT and CDR2 FQNNGV come from the germline V gene. CDR3 coding DNA: TGTGCCAGCAGCCGACAGGGTAGATCACCCCTCCACTTT. Amino acid sequence: CASSRQGRSPLHF.

V gene TRBV5-1 combines with J gene TRBJ2-3, with TRBD2 identical over 9 bases. The CDR3 runs 16 residues. CDR1 is SGHRS, CDR2 YFSETQ, per germline. The junction had 7 bases not matched to a gene; V was cut back by 0 bases and J by 5 bases. CDR3 in amino acids: CASSLAYKAGGDTQYF. The CDR3 nucleotides read TGCGCCAGCAGCTTGGCATATAAAGCGGGGGGAGATACGCAGTATTTT.

J is TRBJ1-6 and V is TRBV13; tentative D call: TRBD1 (5 bases). This CDR3 is 13 amino acids long. With 5 bases removed from V and 6 bases from J, the gap between germline ends came to 8 bases. CDR1 and CDR2 from the germline V gene are PRHDT and FYEKMQ (reference sequence). The CDR3 sequence is CASSPGFNSPLHF. The CDR3, as DNA: TGTGCCAGCAGCCCAGGGTTTAATTCACCCCTCCACTTT. Looking up the rest from reference TRBV13 and TRBJ1-6 gives the full variable domain: AAGVIQSPRHLIKEKRETATLKCYPIPRHDTVYWYQQGPGQDPQFLISFYEKMQSDKGSIPDRFSAQQFSDYHSELNMSSLELGDSALYFCASSPGFNSPLHFGNGTRLTVT.

The chain joins TRBV6-6 to TRBJ2-2, with 7 bases lining up with TRBD2. This CDR3 spans 13 amino acids. The ends lost 8 bases at V and 7 bases at J; junction bases unmatched: 7. Germline V gene sequence: CDR1 MNHNY, CDR2 SVGAGI (reference sequence). DNA of the CDR3: TGTGCCAGCGAGGCGGGAGCTATCGGGGAGCTGTTTTTT. Its translation is CASEAGAIGELFF.

The gene calls are TRBV30 and TRBJ2-3; D is perhaps TRBD1 (5 bases). This CDR3 is 13 amino acids long. Trimming stripped 3 bases from V and 5 bases from J, with 12 bases between. Looked up from germline, CDR1 is GTSNPN and CDR2 is SVGIG (reference sequence). Written as DNA, the CDR3 is TGTGCCTGGAGCGGCAGGGTTGGAGATACGCAGTATTTT. This gives the protein CAWSGRVGDTQYF.

In its sample, this clone was seen a few times. The V call is TRBV2, the J call TRBJ2-5; a possible D gene is TRBD1 (5 bases). V lost 2 bases and J 4 bases, leaving 14 bases between the germline ends. Germline loops: CDR1 SNHLY, CDR2 FYNNEI. The CDR3 loop spans 15 amino acids. This chain's CDR3 is CASSERVAGIETQYF. DNA of the CDR3: TGTGCCAGCAGTGAAAGGGTCGCAGGGATAGAGACCCAGTACTTC.

V gene TRBV5-6 combines with J gene TRBJ2-5; possibly TRBD1 for D (7 bases). Looked up from germline, CDR1 is SGHDT and CDR2 is YYEEEE. The CDR3 has 14 amino acids. Trimming took 3 bases from V and 5 from J, leaving 14 bases between them. The DNA of the CDR3 is TGTGCCAGCAGCTCCAGGGGGGTTCAGGAGACCCAGTACTTC. Protein product: CASSSRGVQETQYF.

This clone has only one observation. V usage is TRBV7-8 and J usage is TRBJ2-1; TRBD2 is a possible D gene (6 bases). Germline-derived CDR1 and CDR2 are SGHVS and FQNEAQ. Trimming removed 2 bases at V and 4 bases at J, with 15 bases between. This CDR3 is 16 amino acids long. The CDR3 is CASSLYRLATYNEQFF. The CDR3 nucleotides are TGTGCCAGCAGCTTATATCGGCTAGCGACATACAATGAGCAGTTCTTC.

The V call is TRBV7-9, the J call TRBJ2-5; D not resolved. CDR1 and CDR2 from the germline V gene are SEHNR and FQNEAQ (reference sequence). The CDR3 extends over 14 amino acids. Trimming took 6 bases from V and 2 from J, leaving 13 bases between them. Here the CDR3 reads CASRRGTEQETQYF. The CDR3 nucleotides are TGTGCCAGCAGACGAGGAACGGAACAAGAGACCCAGTACTTC.

This chain uses TRBV5-1 with TRBJ2-1; D not resolved. CDR3 length: 13 amino acids. Germline assignment: CDR1 SGHRS and CDR2 YFSETQ. V was pared by 0 bases and J by 3 bases, with 4 bases between. The CDR3 nucleotides read TGCGCCAGCAGCTTGGGGAGCTACAATGAGCAGTTCTTC. This gives the protein CASSLGSYNEQFF.

V usage is TRBV7-8 and J usage is TRBJ2-7; possibly TRBD2 for D (5 bases). The germline V and J ends were trimmed by 2 bases and 1 base, with 12 bases remaining between them. This CDR3 is 15 amino acids long. Germline CDR1 reads SGHVS; CDR2 reads FQNEAQ. This CDR3 is CASSLSRTRSYEQYF. For the CDR3, the DNA is TGTGCCAGCAGCTTATCCAGGACTCGATCCTACGAGCAGTACTTC.

V is TRBV6-6 and J is TRBJ1-4, with 7 bases lining up with TRBD1. The germline CDR1 and CDR2 sequences are MNHNY and SVGAGI (reference sequence). The CDR3 runs 14 residues. V gave up 6 bases and J gave up 5 bases; unmatched junction bases: 6. CDR3 nucleotides: TGTGCCAGCAGATTGACAGGGACCAATGAAAAACTGTTTTTT. Its protein product is CASRLTGTNEKLFF.

CDR3 sequence (DNA): TGTGCCAGTATCAGGAGCGGGATAGTTTACGAGCAGTACTTC. Translated: CASIRSGIVYEQYF. This chain joins TRBV19 and TRBJ2-7; 7 bases align to TRBD2. J was trimmed by 4 bases and V by 7 bases; bases with no gene match: 10. The CDR3 has 14 residues. Germline V lookup: CDR1 LNHDA, CDR2 SQIVND (reference sequence).

The chain has TRBV5-3 and TRBJ2-7; 9 bases are shared with TRBD2. TRBV5-3 is assigned to the ORF class and has an uncertain function. This CDR3 is built from 16 residues. Unmatched junction bases numbered 10, after V lost 4 bases and J lost 2 bases. CDR3 in DNA: TGTGCCAGAAGCGGGCTAGCGGGGTGGAGAACCTACGAGCAGTACTTC. It translates to CARSGLAGWRTYEQYF.

A single count supports this clone. This chain links TRBV2 with TRBJ1-4, with a possible D match to TRBD1 (6 bases). The CDR3 length is 14 residues. The germline V and J ends were trimmed by 4 bases and 7 bases, with 13 bases remaining between them. Per the germline V gene, CDR1 is SNHLY and CDR2 is FYNNEI. CDR3 sequence reads: CASSVGGAGEKLFF. CDR3 DNA sequence: TGTGCCAGCAGTGTTGGGGGCGCGGGTGAAAAACTGTTTTTT.

This chain uses TRBV2 with TRBJ1-2; D is perhaps TRBD1 (5 bases). The germline gives CDR1 SNHLY, CDR2 FYNNEI. Trimming stripped 1 base from V and 7 bases from J, with 13 bases between. The CDR3 extends over 14 amino acids. CDR3 coding DNA: TGTGCCAGCAGTGAAGGGCAGGGAATCCGTGGCTACACCTTC. Translation gives CASSEGQGIRGYTF.

The chain carries TRBV11-2 and TRBJ2-5, with 8 bases fitting TRBD2. Germline V gene sequence: CDR1 SGHAT, CDR2 FQNNGV. The junction had 2 bases not matched to a gene; V was cut back by 3 bases and J by 2 bases. This CDR3 region has 14 residues. The CDR3 reads CASSLGTRQETQYF. CDR3 sequence (DNA): TGTGCCAGCAGCTTGGGGACTAGACAAGAGACCCAGTACTTC. The full variable domain, rest sourced from reference TRBV11-2 and TRBJ2-5, is EAGVAQSPRYKIIEKRQSVAFWCNPISGHATLYWYQQILGQGPKLLIQFQNNGVVDDSQLPKDRFSAERLKGVDSTLKIQPAKLEDSAVYLCASSLGTRQETQYFGPGTRLLVL.